A selection of T cell receptor beta chains follows, all from one sample in a study of cytomegalovirus exposure and HLA in healthy donors. Produced via immunoSEQ multiplex PCR; TCRdb's table is partial and in-frame only. Of about 90,000 clones listed, around 90% are singletons. Material: PBMCs. These TCRs come from a man between 18 and 29 years old in good health and CMV-seronegative. Both conserved end residues are part of each CDR3. D genes are given only for firm matches. Clone size is not always given. Where it is, it says once, few, many or a class for expanded clones.

V gene: TRBV28; J gene: TRBJ1-4; clone size: NA; D gene: TRBD1; CDR3 protein: CASSESTGRAEKLFF; CDR3 DNA: TGTGCCAGCAGCGAATCGACAGGGCGTGCGGAAAAACTGTTTTTT
V gene: TRBV6-5; J gene: TRBJ2-7; clone size: NA; D gene: NA; CDR3 protein: CASSYSPGELYEQYF; CDR3 DNA: TGTGCCAGCAGTTACTCACCGGGGGAACTCTACGAGCAGTACTTC
V gene: TRBV11-2; J gene: TRBJ2-1; clone size: NA; D gene: NA; CDR3 protein: CASSRGPEQFF; CDR3 DNA: TGTGCCAGCAGCCGAGGTCCGGAGCAGTTCTTC
V gene: TRBV18; J gene: TRBJ2-5; clone size: NA; D gene: TRBD2; CDR3 protein: CASSPLKTSGQETQYF; CDR3 DNA: TGTGCCAGCTCACCACTCAAGACTAGCGGCCAAGAGACCCAGTACTTC
V gene: TRBV18; J gene: TRBJ1-1; clone size: once; D gene: NA; CDR3 protein: CASSPITGSTEAFF; CDR3 DNA: TGTGCCAGCTCACCAATTACAGGGAGCACTGAAGCTTTCTTT
V gene: TRBV27; J gene: TRBJ2-1; clone size: NA; D gene: TRBD2; CDR3 protein: CASSPTLRGRAQFF; CDR3 DNA: TGTGCCAGCAGTCCTACCCTGCGCGGGAGGGCCCAGTTCTTC
V gene: TRBV28; J gene: TRBJ1-3; clone size: NA; D gene: TRBD1; CDR3 protein: CASVLSTGKVNTIYF; CDR3 DNA: TGTGCCAGCGTTCTCTCGACAGGGAAGGTAAACACCATATATTTT
V gene: TRBV29-1; J gene: TRBJ2-1; clone size: NA; D gene: NA; CDR3 protein: CSADLGVEQFF; CDR3 DNA: TGCAGCGCAGACCTAGGTGTTGAGCAGTTCTTC
V gene: TRBV5-1; J gene: TRBJ2-5; clone size: NA; D gene: TRBD2; CDR3 protein: CASSLPSGRAGETQYF; CDR3 DNA: TGCGCCAGCAGCTTGCCTAGCGGGAGGGCCGGGGAGACCCAGTACTTC
V gene: TRBV28; J gene: TRBJ1-3; clone size: NA; D gene: TRBD1; CDR3 protein: CASSPTGRRNTIYF; CDR3 DNA: TGTGCCAGCAGTCCGACAGGGAGGAGAAACACCATATATTTT
V gene: TRBV19; J gene: TRBJ2-2; clone size: NA; D gene: NA; CDR3 protein: CASSIDFNRANTGELFF; CDR3 DNA: TGTGCCAGTAGTATAGATTTCAACAGGGCGAACACCGGGGAGCTGTTTTTT